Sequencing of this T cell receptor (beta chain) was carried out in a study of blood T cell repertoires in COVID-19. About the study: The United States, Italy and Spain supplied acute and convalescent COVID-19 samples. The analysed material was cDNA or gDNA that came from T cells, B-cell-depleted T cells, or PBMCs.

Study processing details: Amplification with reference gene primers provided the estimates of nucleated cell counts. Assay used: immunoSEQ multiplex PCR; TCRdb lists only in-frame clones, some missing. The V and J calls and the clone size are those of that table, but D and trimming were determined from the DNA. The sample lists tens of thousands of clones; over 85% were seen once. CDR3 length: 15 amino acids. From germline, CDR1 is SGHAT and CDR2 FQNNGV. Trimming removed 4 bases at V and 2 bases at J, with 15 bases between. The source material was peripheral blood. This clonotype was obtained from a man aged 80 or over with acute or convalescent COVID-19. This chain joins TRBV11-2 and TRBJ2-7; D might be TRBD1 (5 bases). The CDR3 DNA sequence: TGTGCCAGCAGCTCCCGGGCAGGGATCACCTACGAGCAGTACTTC. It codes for CASSSRAGITYEQYF.